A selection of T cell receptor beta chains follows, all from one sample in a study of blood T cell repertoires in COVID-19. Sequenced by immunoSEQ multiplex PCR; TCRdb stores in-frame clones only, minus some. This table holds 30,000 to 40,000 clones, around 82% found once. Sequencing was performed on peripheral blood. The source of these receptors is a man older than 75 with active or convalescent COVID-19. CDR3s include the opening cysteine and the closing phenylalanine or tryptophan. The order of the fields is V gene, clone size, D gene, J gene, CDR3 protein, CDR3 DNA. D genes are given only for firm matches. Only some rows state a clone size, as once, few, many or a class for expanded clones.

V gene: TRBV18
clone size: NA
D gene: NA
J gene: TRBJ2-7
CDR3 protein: CASSPWREGYEQYF
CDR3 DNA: TGTGCCAGCTCACCCTGGAGGGAAGGCTACGAGCAGTACTTC

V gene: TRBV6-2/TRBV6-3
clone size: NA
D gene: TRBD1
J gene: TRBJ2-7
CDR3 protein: CASNPGTGLYEQYF
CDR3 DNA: TGTGCCAGCAACCCCGGGACAGGGCTCTACGAGCAGTACTTC

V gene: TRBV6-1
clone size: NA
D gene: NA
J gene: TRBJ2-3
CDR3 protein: CASSRTADTQYF
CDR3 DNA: TGTGCCAGCAGCCGGACAGCAGATACGCAGTATTTT

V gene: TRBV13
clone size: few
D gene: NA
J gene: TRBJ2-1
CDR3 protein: CASSHPTLGNEQFF
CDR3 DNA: TGTGCCAGCAGCCACCCCACCCTAGGCAATGAGCAGTTCTTC

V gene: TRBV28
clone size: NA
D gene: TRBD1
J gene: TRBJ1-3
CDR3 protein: CASSQQGASTIYF
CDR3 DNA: TGTGCCAGCAGCCAACAGGGGGCAAGCACCATATATTTT

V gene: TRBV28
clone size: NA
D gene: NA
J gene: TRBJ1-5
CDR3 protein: CASSFRGFNQPQHF
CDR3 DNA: TGTGCCAGCAGTTTTCGGGGGTTCAATCAGCCCCAGCATTTT

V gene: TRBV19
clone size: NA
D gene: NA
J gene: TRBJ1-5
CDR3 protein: CASSKQGNQPQHF
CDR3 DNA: TGTGCCAGTAGTAAACAGGGCAATCAGCCCCAGCATTTT

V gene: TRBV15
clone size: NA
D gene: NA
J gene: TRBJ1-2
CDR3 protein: CATSNAGRRGDGYTF
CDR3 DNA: TGTGCCACCAGTAACGCCGGCAGGAGGGGAGACGGCTACACCTTC

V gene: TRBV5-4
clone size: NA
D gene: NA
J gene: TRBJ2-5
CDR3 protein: CASSPQQGRVQEETQYF
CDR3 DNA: TGTGCCAGCAGCCCCCAGCAGGGCAGGGTTCAGGAAGAGACCCAGTACTTC

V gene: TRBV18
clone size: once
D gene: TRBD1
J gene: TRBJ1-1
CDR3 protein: CASSPVSGTGSAEAFF
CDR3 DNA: TGTGCCAGCTCACCAGTCTCCGGGACAGGGTCCGCTGAAGCTTTCTTT

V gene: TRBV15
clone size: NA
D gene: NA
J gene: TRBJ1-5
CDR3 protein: CATSRFQQGSQPQHF
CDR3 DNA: TGTGCCACCAGCAGATTTCAACAGGGTTCTCAGCCCCAGCATTTT

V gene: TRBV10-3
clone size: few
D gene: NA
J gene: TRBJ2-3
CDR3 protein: CAISEVGEAQYF
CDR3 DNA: TGTGCCATCAGTGAGGTGGGGGAGGCGCAGTATTTT

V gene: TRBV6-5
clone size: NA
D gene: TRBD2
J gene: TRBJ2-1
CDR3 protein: CASRGTSGTYNEQFF
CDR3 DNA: TGTGCCAGCCGGGGGACTAGCGGAACCTACAATGAGCAGTTCTTC

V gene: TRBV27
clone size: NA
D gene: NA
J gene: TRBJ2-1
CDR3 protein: CASRVKAVSGLQFF
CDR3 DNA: TGTGCCAGTAGGGTAAAAGCGGTGAGCGGTTTGCAGTTCTTC

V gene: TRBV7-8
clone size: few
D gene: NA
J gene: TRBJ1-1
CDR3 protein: CASSLVNSLNTEAFF
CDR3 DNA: TGTGCCAGCAGCTTAGTTAACAGCTTGAACACTGAAGCTTTCTTT

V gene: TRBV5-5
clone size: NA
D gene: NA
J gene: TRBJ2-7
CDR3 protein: CASSLGGGEQYF
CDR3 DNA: TGTGCCAGCAGCTTGGGGGGCGGCGAGCAGTACTTC

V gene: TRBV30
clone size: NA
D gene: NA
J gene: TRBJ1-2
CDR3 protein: CAWSLGPEGYGYTF
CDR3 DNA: TGTGCCTGGAGTTTGGGTCCGGAGGGCTATGGCTACACCTTC

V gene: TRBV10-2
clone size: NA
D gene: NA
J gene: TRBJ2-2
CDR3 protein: CATSYGETGELFF
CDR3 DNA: TGCGCCACCTCGTACGGGGAGACCGGGGAGCTGTTTTTT

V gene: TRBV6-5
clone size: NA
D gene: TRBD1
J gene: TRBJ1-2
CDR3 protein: CASRTGTDYGYTF
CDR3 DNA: TGTGCCAGCAGAACCGGGACAGACTATGGCTACACCTTC

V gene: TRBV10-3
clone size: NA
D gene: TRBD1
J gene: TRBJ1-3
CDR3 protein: CAISDPGQGSVGNTIYF
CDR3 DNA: TGTGCCATCAGCGATCCGGGACAGGGATCGGTCGGAAACACCATATATTTT

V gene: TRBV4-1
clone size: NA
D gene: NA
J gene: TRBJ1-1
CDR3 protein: CASSHLRPTRVNTEAFF
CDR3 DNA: TGCGCCAGCAGCCACCTCCGGCCAACGCGGGTGAACACTGAAGCTTTCTTT

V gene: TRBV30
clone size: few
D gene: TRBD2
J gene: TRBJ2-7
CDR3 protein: CAWRVWGGDEQYF
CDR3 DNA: TGTGCCTGGAGGGTCTGGGGGGGGGACGAGCAGTACTTC

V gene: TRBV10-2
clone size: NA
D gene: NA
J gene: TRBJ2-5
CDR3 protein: CASGSLRETQYF
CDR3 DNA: TGCGCCAGCGGTAGTCTTCGGGAGACCCAGTACTTC

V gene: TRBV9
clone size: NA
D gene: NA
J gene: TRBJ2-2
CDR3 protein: CASSVAPRDGELFF
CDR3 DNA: TGTGCCAGCAGCGTAGCCCCCCGGGACGGGGAGCTGTTTTTT

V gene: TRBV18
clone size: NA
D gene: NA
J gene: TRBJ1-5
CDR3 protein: CASSPTPLPGWNQPQHF
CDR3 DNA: TGTGCCAGCTCACCCACGCCCCTCCCGGGGTGGAATCAGCCCCAGCATTTT

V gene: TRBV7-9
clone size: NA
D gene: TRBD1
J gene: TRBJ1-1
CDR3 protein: CASSPTRDSMNTEAFF
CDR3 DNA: TGTGCCAGCAGCCCCACCAGGGACAGCATGAACACTGAAGCTTTCTTT

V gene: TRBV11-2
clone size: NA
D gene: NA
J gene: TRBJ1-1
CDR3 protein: CASSSELGEAFF
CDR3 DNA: TGTGCCAGCAGCTCGGAGCTTGGGGAAGCTTTCTTT

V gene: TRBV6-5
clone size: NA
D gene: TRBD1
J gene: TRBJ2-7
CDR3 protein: CASIDRALYEQYF
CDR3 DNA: TGTGCCAGCATAGACAGGGCCCTCTACGAGCAGTACTTC

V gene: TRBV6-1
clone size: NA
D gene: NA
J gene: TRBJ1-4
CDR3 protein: CASSEAPWSGEKLFF
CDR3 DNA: TGTGCCAGCAGTGAAGCCCCTTGGAGTGGTGAAAAACTGTTTTTT

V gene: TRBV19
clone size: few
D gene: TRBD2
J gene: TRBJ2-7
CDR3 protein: CASSGKASGAYEQYF
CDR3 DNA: TGTGCCAGTAGCGGTAAGGCTAGCGGAGCTTACGAGCAGTACTTC

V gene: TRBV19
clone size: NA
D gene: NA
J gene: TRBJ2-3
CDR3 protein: CASSTGLDRDTQYF
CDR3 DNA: TGTGCCAGTAGTACGGGACTGGACCGCGATACGCAGTATTTT

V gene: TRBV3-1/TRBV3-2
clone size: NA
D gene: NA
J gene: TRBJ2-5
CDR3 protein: CASSQEAETQYF
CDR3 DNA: TGTGCCAGCAGCCAAGAGGCAGAGACCCAGTACTTC

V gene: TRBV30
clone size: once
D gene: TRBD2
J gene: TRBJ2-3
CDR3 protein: CAWDREGSGRNLGVATQYF
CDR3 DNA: TGTGCCTGGGACCGTGAAGGTAGCGGGAGAAATCTCGGGGTCGCTACGCAGTATTTT

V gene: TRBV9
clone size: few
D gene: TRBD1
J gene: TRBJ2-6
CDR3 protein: CASSGGQGRRPGANVLTF
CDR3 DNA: TGTGCCAGCAGCGGAGGACAGGGGAGGAGGCCTGGGGCCAACGTCCTGACTTTC

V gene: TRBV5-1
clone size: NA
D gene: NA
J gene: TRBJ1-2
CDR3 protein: CASRLSFDPNYGYTF
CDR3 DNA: TGCGCCAGCCGGTTGTCTTTCGATCCTAACTATGGCTACACCTTC

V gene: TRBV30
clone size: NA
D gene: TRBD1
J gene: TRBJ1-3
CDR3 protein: CALDRSSSGNTIYF
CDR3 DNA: TGTGCCTTGGACAGGTCCTCCTCTGGAAACACCATATATTTT

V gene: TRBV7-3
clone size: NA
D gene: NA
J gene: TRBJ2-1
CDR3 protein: CASSPNGRGSYNEQFF
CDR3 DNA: TGTGCCAGCAGCCCTAACGGCAGGGGCTCCTACAATGAGCAGTTCTTC

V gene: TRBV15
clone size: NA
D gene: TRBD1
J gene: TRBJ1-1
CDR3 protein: CATSRDKARTGGNTEAFF
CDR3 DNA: TGTGCCACCAGCAGAGATAAGGCCCGGACAGGGGGAAACACTGAAGCTTTCTTT

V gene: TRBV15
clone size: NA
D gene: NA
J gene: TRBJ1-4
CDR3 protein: CATSRDWGGEKLFF
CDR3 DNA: TGTGCCACCAGCAGAGATTGGGGGGGTGAAAAACTGTTTTTT

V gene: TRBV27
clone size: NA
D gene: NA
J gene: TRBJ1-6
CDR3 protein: CASSLEGRNSPLHF
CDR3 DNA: TGTGCCAGCAGTTTGGAGGGGCGGAATTCACCCCTCCACTTT

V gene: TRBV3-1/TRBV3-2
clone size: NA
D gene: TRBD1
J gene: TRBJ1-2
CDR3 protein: CASSQTGVGYTF
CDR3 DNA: TGTGCCAGCAGCCAGACAGGGGTCGGCTACACCTTC

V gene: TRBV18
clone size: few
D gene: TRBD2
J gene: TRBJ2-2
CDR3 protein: CASSPPLAGGNTGELFF
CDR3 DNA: TGTGCCAGCTCACCACCGCTAGCGGGAGGGAACACCGGGGAGCTGTTTTTT

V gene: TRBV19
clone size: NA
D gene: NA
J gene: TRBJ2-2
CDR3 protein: CASSMGAAPPGELFF
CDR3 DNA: TGTGCCAGTAGTATGGGGGCGGCCCCCCCCGGGGAGCTGTTTTTT

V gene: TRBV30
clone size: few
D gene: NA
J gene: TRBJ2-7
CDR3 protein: CAWSGAEQYF
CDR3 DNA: TGTGCCTGGAGTGGGGCCGAGCAGTACTTC

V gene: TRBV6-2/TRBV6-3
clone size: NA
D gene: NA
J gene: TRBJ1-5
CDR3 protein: CASSYGQTSNQPQHF
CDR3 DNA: TGTGCCAGCAGTTACGGACAGACTAGCAATCAGCCCCAGCATTTT

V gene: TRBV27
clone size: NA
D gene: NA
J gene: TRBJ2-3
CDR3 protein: CASSLTAGGLGDTQYF
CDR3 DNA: TGTGCCAGCAGCCTCACAGCGGGCGGCCTAGGAGATACGCAGTATTTT

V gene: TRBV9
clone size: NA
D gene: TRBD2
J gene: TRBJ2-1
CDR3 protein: CASSPNLAGGPNEQFF
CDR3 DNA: TGTGCCAGCAGCCCCAATCTGGCGGGAGGGCCTAATGAGCAGTTCTTC

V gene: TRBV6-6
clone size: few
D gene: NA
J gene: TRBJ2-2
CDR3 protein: CASSYSRTPNTGELFF
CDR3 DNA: TGTGCCAGCAGTTACTCGAGGACACCGAACACCGGGGAGCTGTTTTTT

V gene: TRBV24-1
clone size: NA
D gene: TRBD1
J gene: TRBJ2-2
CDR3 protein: CATSDPGTGGSGELFF
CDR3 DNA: TGTGCCACCAGTGACCCCGGGACAGGGGGCTCCGGGGAGCTGTTTTTT

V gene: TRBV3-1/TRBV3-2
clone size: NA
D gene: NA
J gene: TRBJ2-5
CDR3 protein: CASSQEAARAQYF
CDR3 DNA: TGTGCCAGCAGCCAAGAGGCTGCTCGGGCCCAGTACTTC

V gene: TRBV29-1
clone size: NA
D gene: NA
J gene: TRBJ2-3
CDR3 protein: CSVAGALTDTQYF
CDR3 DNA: TGCAGCGTTGCAGGGGCCCTCACAGATACGCAGTATTTT

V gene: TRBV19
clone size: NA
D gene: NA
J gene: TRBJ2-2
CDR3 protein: CASRQTRPNTGELFF
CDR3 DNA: TGTGCCAGTAGGCAGACAAGGCCGAACACCGGGGAGCTGTTTTTT

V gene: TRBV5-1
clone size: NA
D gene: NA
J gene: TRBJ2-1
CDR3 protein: CASSLGPTHNEQFF
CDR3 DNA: TGCGCCAGCAGCTTGGGCCCTACCCACAATGAGCAGTTCTTC

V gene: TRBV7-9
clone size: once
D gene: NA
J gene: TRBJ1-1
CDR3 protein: CASSLGRRYTEAFF
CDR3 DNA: TGTGCCAGCAGCTTAGGGAGGCGGTACACTGAAGCTTTCTTT

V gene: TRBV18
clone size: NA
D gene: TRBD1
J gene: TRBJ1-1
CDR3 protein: CASSPRGGIGLNTEAFF
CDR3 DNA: TGTGCCAGCTCACCCAGAGGGGGCATAGGGTTGAACACTGAAGCTTTCTTT

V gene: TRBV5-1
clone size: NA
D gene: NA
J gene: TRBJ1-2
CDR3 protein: CASSLEAGSPGYTF
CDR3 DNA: TGCGCCAGCAGCTTGGAGGCGGGTTCGCCTGGCTACACCTTC

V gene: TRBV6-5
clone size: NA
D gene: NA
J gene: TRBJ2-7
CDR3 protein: CASNPTGYEQYF
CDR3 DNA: TGTGCCAGCAATCCGACTGGCTACGAGCAGTACTTC

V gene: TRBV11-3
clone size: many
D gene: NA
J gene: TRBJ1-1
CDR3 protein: CASSLVSRAEAFF
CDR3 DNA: TGTGCCAGCAGCTTAGTTTCCAGGGCTGAAGCTTTCTTT

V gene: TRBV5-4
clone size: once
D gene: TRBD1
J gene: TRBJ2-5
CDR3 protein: CASSPGDRPSRAQYF
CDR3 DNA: TGTGCCAGCAGCCCCGGGGACAGGCCCTCTCGGGCCCAGTACTTC